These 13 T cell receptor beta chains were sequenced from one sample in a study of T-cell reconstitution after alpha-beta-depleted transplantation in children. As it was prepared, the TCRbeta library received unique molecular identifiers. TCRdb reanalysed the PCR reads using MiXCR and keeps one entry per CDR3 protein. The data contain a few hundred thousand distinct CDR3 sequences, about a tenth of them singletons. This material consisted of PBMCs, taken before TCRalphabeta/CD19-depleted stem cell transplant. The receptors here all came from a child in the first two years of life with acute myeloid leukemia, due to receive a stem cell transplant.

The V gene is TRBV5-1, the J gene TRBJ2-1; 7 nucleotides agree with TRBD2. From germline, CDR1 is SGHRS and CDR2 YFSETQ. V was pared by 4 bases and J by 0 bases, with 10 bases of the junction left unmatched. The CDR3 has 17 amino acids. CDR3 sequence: CASSRWGGASSYNEQFF. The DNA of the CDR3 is TGCGCCAGCAGCCGGTGGGGGGGTGCTAGCTCCTACAATGAGCAGTTCTTC.

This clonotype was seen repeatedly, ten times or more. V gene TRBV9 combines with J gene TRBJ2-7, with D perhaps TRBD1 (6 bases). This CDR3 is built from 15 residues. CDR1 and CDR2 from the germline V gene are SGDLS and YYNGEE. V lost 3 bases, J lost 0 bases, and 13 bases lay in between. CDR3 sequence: CASSASTGFSYEQYF. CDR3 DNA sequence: TGTGCCAGCAGCGCTTCAACAGGGTTCTCCTACGAGCAGTACTTC. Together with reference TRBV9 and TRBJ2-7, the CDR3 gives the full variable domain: DSGVTQTPKHLITATGQRVTLRCSPRSGDLSVYWYQQSLDQGLQFLIQYYNGEERAKGNILERFSAQQFPDLHSELNLSSLELGDSALYFCASSASTGFSYEQYFGPGTRLTVT.

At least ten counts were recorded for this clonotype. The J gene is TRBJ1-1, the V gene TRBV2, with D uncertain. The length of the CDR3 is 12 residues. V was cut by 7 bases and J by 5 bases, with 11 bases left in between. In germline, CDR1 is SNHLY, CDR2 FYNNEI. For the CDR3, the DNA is TGTGCCAGCACCGCCGGGAAGACTGAAGCTTTCTTT. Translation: CASTAGKTEAFF.

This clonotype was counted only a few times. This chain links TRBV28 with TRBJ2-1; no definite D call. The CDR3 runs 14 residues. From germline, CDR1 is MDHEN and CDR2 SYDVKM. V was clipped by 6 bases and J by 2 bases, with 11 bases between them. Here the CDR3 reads CASRGSNTYNEQFF. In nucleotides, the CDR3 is TGTGCCAGCAGGGGATCCAATACCTACAATGAGCAGTTCTTC.

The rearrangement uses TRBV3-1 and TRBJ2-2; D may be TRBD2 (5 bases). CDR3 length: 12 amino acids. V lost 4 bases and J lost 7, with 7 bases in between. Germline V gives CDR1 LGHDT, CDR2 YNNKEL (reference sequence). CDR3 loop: CASSRGDGELFF. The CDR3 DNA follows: TGTGCCAGCAGCCGGGGAGACGGGGAGCTGTTTTTT. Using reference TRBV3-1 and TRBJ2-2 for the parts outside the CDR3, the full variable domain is DTAVSQTPKYLVTQMGNDKSIKCEQNLGHDTMYWYKQDSKKFLKIMFSYNNKELIINETVPNRFSPKSPDKAHLNLHINSLELGDSAVYFCASSRGDGELFFGEGSRLTVL.

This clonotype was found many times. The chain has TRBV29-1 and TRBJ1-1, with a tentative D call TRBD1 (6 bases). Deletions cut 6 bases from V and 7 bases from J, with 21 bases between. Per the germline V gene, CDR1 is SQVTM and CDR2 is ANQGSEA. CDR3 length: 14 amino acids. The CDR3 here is CSVRGSGGGGEAFF. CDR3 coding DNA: TGCAGCGTGCGGGGCAGTGGGGGGGGCGGTGAAGCTTTCTTT.

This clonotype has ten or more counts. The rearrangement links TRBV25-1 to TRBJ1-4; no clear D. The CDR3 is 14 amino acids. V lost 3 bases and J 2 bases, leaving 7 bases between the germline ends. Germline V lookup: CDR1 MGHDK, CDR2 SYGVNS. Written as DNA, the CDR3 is TGTGCCAGCAGTGAGGGTAGGACTAATGAAAAACTGTTTTTT. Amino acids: CASSEGRTNEKLFF.

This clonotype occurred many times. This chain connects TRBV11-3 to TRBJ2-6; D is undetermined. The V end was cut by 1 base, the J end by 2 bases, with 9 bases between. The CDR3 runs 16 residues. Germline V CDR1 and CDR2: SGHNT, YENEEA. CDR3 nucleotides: TGTGCCAGCAGCTTAGCTCTAGGAACTGGGGCCAACGTCCTGACTTTC. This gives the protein CASSLALGTGANVLTF.

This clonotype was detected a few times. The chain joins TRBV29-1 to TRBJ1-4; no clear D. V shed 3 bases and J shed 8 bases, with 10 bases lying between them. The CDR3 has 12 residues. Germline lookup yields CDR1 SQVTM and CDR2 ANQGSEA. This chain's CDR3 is CSVDLSREKLFF. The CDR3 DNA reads TGCAGCGTTGACTTATCAAGGGAAAAACTGTTTTTT.

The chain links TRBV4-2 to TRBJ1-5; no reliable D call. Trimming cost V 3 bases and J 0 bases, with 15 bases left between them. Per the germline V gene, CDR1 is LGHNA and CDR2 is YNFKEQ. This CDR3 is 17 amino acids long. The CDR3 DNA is TGTGCCAGCAGCCAGACCGAGGCGGTGTATAGCAATCAGCCCCAGCATTTT. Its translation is CASSQTEAVYSNQPQHF.

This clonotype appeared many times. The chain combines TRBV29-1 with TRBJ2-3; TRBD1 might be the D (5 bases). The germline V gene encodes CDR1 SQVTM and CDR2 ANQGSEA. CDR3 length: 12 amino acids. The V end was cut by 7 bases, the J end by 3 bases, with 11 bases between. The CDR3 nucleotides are TGCAGCGGGGGCTCGCTAACAGATACGCAGTATTTT. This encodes CSGGSLTDTQYF.

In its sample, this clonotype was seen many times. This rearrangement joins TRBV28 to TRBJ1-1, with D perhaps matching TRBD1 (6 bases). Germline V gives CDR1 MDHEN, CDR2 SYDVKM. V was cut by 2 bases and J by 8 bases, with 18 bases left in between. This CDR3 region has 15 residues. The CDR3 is CASSLHRAGETEAFF. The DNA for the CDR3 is TGTGCCAGCAGTTTACATCGGGCAGGGGAGACCGAAGCTTTCTTT.

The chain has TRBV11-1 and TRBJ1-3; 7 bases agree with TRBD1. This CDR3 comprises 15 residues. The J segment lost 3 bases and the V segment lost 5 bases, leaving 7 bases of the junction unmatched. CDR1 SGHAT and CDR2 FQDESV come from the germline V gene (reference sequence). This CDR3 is CASSPKTGNGNTIYF. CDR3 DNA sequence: TGTGCCAGCAGCCCAAAGACAGGGAATGGAAACACCATATATTTT.